The T cell receptor beta chain described here comes from a study of regulatory T cells in long-lasting Graves disease. Regarding the study as a whole: The study found TRBV28, TRBJ1-2 and TRBJ2-5 favored in persistent disease.

Germline V gives CDR1 SEHNR, CDR2 FQNEAQ (reference sequence). This CDR3 has 14 residues. Time point described: newly diagnosed GD, antithyroid drugs for less than 3 months. The TCR library was made from RNA that had been extracted from PBMCs in TRIzol. On this clonotype: Its antigen is undetermined. An end of the junction differs from the germline gene, which may be a read error.

To make TCR beta libraries, researchers used iRepertoire HTBI primers and Arm-PCR of CDR3 regions. Each CDR3 protein is one row after TCRdb ran MiXCR on the multiplex PCR reads. The sample includes hundreds of thousands of distinct CDR3 sequences, around 15% seen only once; the top ten take around 25%. The sample was also reused in another study, on T cells in Graves' hyperthyroidism and ophthalmopathy. That paper notes: TCR CDR3 regions were first amplified by RT-PCR with HTBI primers. Ophthalmopathy prediction by the model preceded onset by a median about 6.3 months.

This chain links TRBV7-9 with TRBJ1-1, with D maybe TRBD1 (5 bases). The sample in question was peripheral blood mononuclear cells (PBMCs), obtained at new diagnosis, from a patient treated with antithyroid drugs. The receptor's source is a woman between 40 and 65 years old with Graves disease. The CDR3 region is CASGFDRLNTEAFF. In DNA form, the CDR3 reads TGTGCCAGCGGCTTCGACAGATTAAACACTGAAGCTTTCTTT. Supplemented by reference TRBV7-9 and TRBJ1-1, the full variable domain reads DTGVSQNPRHKITKRGQNVTFRCDPISEHNRLYWYRQTLGQGPEFLTYFQNEAQLEKSRLLSDRFSAERPKGSFSTLEIQRTEQGDSAMYLCASGFDRLNTEAFFGQGTRLTVV.